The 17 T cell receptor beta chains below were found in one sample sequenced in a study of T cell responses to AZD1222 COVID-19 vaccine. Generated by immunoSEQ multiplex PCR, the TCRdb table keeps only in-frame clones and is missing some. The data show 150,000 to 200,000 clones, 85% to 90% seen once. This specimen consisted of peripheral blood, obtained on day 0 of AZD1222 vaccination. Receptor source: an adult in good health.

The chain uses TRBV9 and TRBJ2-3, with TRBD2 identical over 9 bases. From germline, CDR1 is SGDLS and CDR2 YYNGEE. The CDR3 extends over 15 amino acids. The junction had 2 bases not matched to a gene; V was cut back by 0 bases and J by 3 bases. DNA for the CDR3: TGTGCCAGCAGCGTAGGCGGGGGGGCGACAGATACGCAGTATTTT. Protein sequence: CASSVGGGATDTQYF. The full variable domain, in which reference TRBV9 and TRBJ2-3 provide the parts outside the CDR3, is DSGVTQTPKHLITATGQRVTLRCSPRSGDLSVYWYQQSLDQGLQFLIQYYNGEERAKGNILERFSAQQFPDLHSELNLSSLELGDSALYFCASSVGGGATDTQYFGPGTRLTVL.

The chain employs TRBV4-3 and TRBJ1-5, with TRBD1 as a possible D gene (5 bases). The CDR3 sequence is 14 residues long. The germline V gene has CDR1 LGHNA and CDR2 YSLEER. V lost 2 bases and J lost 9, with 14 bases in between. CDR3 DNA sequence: TGCGCCAGCAGCCAAAAGCAGGGTGGGCTGCCCCAGCATTTT. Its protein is CASSQKQGGLPQHF.

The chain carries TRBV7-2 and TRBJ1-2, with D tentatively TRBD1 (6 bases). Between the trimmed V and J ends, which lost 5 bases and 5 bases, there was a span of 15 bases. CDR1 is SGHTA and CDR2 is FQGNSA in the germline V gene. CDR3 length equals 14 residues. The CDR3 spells CASSPSLTGYGYTF. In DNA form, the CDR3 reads TGTGCCAGCAGCCCCAGCCTTACAGGGTATGGCTACACCTTC.

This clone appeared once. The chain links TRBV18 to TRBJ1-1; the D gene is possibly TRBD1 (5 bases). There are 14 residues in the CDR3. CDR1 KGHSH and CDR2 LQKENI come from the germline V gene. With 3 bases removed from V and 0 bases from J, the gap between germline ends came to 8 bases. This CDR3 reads CASSPRQLNTEAFF. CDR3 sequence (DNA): TGTGCCAGCTCACCGCGACAGCTGAACACTGAAGCTTTCTTT.

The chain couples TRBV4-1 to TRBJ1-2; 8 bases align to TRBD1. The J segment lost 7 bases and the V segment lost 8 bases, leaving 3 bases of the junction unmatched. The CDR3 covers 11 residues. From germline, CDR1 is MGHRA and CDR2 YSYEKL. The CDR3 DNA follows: TGCGCCAGCCGAGGACAGGGTGGCTACACCTTC. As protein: CASRGQGGYTF.

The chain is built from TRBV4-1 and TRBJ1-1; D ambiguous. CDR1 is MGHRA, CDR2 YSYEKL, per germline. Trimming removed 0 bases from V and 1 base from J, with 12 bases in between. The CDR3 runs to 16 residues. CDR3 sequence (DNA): TGCGCCAGCAGCCAAGATTTGTCATCGGCGAACACTGAAGCTTTCTTT. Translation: CASSQDLSSANTEAFF.

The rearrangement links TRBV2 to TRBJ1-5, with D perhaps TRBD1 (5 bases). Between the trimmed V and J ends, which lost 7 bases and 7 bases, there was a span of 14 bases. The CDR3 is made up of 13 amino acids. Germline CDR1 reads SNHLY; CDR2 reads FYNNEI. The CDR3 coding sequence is TGTGCCAGCAACGGGGGTGGGAGACAGCCCCAGCATTTT. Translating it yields CASNGGGRQPQHF.

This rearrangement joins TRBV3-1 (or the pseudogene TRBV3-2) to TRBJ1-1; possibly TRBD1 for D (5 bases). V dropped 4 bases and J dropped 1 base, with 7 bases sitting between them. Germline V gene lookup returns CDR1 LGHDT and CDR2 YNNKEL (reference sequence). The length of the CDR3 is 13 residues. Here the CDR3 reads CASSPRGNTEAFF. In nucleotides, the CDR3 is TGTGCCAGCAGCCCGAGGGGGAACACTGAAGCTTTCTTT.

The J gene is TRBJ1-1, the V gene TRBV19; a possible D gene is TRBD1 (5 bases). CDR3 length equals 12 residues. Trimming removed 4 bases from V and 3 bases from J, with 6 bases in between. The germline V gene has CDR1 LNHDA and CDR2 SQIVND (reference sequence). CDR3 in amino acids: CASSRQHTEAFF. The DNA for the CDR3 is TGTGCCAGTAGTAGACAGCACACTGAAGCTTTCTTT.

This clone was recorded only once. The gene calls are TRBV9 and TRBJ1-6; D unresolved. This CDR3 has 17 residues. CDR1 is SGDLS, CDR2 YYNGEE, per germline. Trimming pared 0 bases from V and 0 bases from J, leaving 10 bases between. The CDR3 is CASSVEGQRSYNSPLHF. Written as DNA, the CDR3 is TGTGCCAGCAGCGTAGAAGGGCAGCGCTCCTATAATTCACCCCTCCACTTT. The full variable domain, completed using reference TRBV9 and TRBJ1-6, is DSGVTQTPKHLITATGQRVTLRCSPRSGDLSVYWYQQSLDQGLQFLIQYYNGEERAKGNILERFSAQQFPDLHSELNLSSLELGDSALYFCASSVEGQRSYNSPLHFGNGTRLTVT.

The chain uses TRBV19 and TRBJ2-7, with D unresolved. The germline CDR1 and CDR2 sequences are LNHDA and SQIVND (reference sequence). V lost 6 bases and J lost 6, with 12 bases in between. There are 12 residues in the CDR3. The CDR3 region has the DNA TGTGCCAGTAGCTCTGGGTGGAGCGAGCAGTACTTC. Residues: CASSSGWSEQYF.

This CDR3 is CASSRQSTDTQYF. The CDR3 DNA follows: TGTGCCAGCTCTCGACAGTCCACAGATACGCAGTATTTT. The V gene is TRBV18, the J gene TRBJ2-3; TRBD1 might be the D (5 bases). The CDR3 is made up of 13 amino acids. Trimming cost V 6 bases and J 2 bases, with 9 bases left between them. From germline, CDR1 is KGHSH and CDR2 LQKENI.

CDR3 residues: CASSPNLTPQTQYF. Here the CDR3 DNA reads TGTGCCAGCAGTCCCAACTTAACCCCCCAGACCCAGTACTTC. The chain couples TRBV6-5 to TRBJ2-5; no clear D. Germline values: CDR1 MNHEY, CDR2 SVGAGI. The CDR3 is made up of 14 amino acids. Trimming took off 5 bases at V and 6 bases at J, with 16 bases between the two ends.

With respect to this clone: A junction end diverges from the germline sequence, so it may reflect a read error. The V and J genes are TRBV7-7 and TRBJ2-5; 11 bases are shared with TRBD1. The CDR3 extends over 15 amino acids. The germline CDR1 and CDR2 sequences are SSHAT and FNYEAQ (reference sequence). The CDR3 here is CASSPSGTGGETQYF. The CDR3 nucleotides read TGTGCTAGCAGCCCCTCCGGGACAGGGGGAGAGACCCAGTACTTC.

The CDR3 region has the DNA TGTGCCTGGAGCGGAGGGATCACTGGCAATCAGCCCCAGCATTTT. Translation gives CAWSGGITGNQPQHF. V gene TRBV30 combines with J gene TRBJ1-5; D gene unclear. The CDR3 runs to 15 residues. V dropped 3 bases and J dropped 2 bases, with 14 bases sitting between them. Germline-derived CDR1 and CDR2 are GTSNPN and SVGIG (reference sequence).

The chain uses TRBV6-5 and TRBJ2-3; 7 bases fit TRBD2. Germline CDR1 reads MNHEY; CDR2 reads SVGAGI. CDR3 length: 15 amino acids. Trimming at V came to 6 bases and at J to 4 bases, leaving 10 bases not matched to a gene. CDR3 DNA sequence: TGTGCCAGCAGCGCATTGGGGGGGAACTCAGATACGCAGTATTTT. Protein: CASSALGGNSDTQYF.

This chain's CDR3 is CASSIVRGDNQPQHF. In DNA, the CDR3 is TGTGCCAGTAGTATAGTGCGGGGCGACAATCAGCCCCAGCATTTT. This chain joins TRBV19 and TRBJ1-5, with D perhaps TRBD1 (5 bases). This CDR3 contains 15 residues. The germline V gene encodes CDR1 LNHDA and CDR2 SQIVND (reference sequence). V was clipped by 1 base and J by 3 bases, with 10 bases between them. The full variable domain, with the rest looked up from reference TRBV19 and TRBJ1-5, is DGGITQSPKYLFRKEGQNVTLSCEQNLNHDAMYWYRQDPGQGLRLIYYSQIVNDFQKGDIAEGYSVSREKKESFPLTVTSAQKNPTAFYLCASSIVRGDNQPQHFGDGTRLSIL.